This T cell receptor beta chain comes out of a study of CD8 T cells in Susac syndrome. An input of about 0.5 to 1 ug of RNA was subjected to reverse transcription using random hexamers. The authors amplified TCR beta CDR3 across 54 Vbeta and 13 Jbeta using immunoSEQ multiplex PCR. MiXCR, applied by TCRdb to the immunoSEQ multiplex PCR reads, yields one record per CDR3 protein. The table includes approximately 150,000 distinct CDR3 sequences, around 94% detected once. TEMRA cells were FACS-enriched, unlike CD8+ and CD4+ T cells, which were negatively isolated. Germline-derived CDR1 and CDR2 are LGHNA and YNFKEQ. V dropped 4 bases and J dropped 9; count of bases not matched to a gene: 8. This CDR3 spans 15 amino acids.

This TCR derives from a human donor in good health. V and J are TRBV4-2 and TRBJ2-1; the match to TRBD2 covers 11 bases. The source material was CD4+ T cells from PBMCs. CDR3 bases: TGTGCCAGCAGCCTCATAGCGGGAGGGCAGGTTGAGCAGTTCTTC. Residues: CASSLIAGGQVEQFF.